Listed below are T cell receptor beta chains from one sample, sequenced in a study of radiation and T cells in renal cell carcinoma. Measured with immunoSEQ multiplex PCR; TCRdb has only the in-frame clones, and not every one. Here the sample spans about 150,000 clones, around 90% being singletons. Here the sequenced sample was blood, taken from a patient whose treatment included radiotherapy and nephrectomy. All receptors derive from a woman in her forties or fifties with renal cell carcinoma. CDR3s include the opening cysteine and the closing phenylalanine or tryptophan. A D gene is named only where the DNA matches it firmly. Some rows mark clone size as missing; the rest say once, few, many or name a class of expanded clone.

j_call d_call clone_size v_call cdr3_nt cdr3_aa
TRBJ2-2 - - TRBV5-1 TGCGCCAGCAGCTTGGGACAGCAGAACACCGGGGAGCTGTTTTTT CASSLGQQNTGELFF
TRBJ1-1 - - TRBV11-2 TGTGCCAGCAGCTTAGTCTCCCCCTACACTGAAGCTTTCTTT CASSLVSPYTEAFF
TRBJ2-2 - - TRBV7-9 TGTGCCAGCAGCTTAGATCCCTCGGGAGCTGTTCTTTTT CASSLDPSGAVLF
TRBJ2-7 TRBD1 - TRBV9 TGTGCCAGCAGCGTAGCCCCGACCTTAGGGACAGCTCCCTACGAGCAGTACTTC CASSVAPTLGTAPYEQYF
TRBJ2-3 - - TRBV19 TGTGCCAGTAGTATAGCCCCCTCGGGATATACGCAGTATTTT CASSIAPSGYTQYF
TRBJ2-7 - - TRBV6-1 TGTGCCAGCAGCCATCGGTCGGTCGCCTACGAGCAGTACTTC CASSHRSVAYEQYF
TRBJ2-1 TRBD2 - TRBV7-9 TGTGCCAGCAGCTCCTGGACTAGCTTCAATGAGCAGTTCTTC CASSSWTSFNEQFF
TRBJ2-3 - - TRBV4-1 TGCGCCAGCAGCCAAGTACTCCAACGGGGGGCCACAGATACGCAGTATTTT CASSQVLQRGATDTQYF
TRBJ1-4 - - TRBV7-9 TGTGCCAGCAGCTTGGACAGACAGGTCGCAACTAATGAAAAACTGTTTTTT CASSLDRQVATNEKLFF
TRBJ1-3 - - TRBV11-2 TGTGCCAGCAGCTTGGAGATAGTTGGAAACACCATATATTTT CASSLEIVGNTIYF
TRBJ1-5 - once TRBV5-4 TGTGCCAGCAGCTTGGACCTCGGGGATCAGCCCCAGCATTTT CASSLDLGDQPQHF
TRBJ1-6 TRBD1 - TRBV30 TGTGCCTGGAGCCTGACAGGGAATTCACCCCTCCACTTT CAWSLTGNSPLHF
TRBJ1-1 TRBD1 - TRBV27 TGTGCCAGCAGTCCGCGTGTCCGGACAGGGGGCTTTAGGAACACTGAAGCTTTCTTT CASSPRVRTGGFRNTEAFF
TRBJ2-7 TRBD1 - TRBV5-6 TGTGCCAGCAGCCCGCCGGGACAGGGCTACCACGAGCAGTACTTC CASSPPGQGYHEQYF
TRBJ2-1 - - TRBV5-6 TGTGCCAGCAGCTTGGGAGTAACTGGGACCTACAATGAGCAGTTCTTC CASSLGVTGTYNEQFF
TRBJ2-2 TRBD2 - TRBV6-5 TGTGCCAGCAGTTACTCTTTCGCGGGAGACACCGGGGAGCTGTTTTTT CASSYSFAGDTGELFF
TRBJ1-6 - few TRBV6-5 TGTGCCAGCAGGGACGGGGGGTCCTATAATTCACCCCTCCACTTT CASRDGGSYNSPLHF
TRBJ2-7 TRBD2 - TRBV19 TGTGCCAGTACCAAGACTAGCGGGGATTTCTACGAGCAGTACTTC CASTKTSGDFYEQYF
TRBJ2-3 - - TRBV6-4 TGTGCCAGCAAACCGGGACTCGAGTCAGATACGCAGTATTTT CASKPGLESDTQYF
TRBJ2-1 - - TRBV15 TGTGCCACCAGCAGAGATAAGGCAGGTTTCAATGAGCAGTTCTTC CATSRDKAGFNEQFF
TRBJ1-1 - - TRBV7-2 TGTGCCAGCAGCCAATCACTGAACACTGAAGCTTTCTTT CASSQSLNTEAFF
TRBJ1-4 TRBD1 few TRBV11-2 TGTGCCTGCCGGGACAGGGGTGAAAAACTGTTTTTT CACRDRGEKLFF
TRBJ1-4 - once TRBV5-4 TGTGCCAGCAGCCGCCTTGGTGAAAAACTGTTTTTT CASSRLGEKLFF
TRBJ1-5 - - TRBV18 TGTGCCAGCTCGCCGGGCCTACAGGGTCAGCCCCAGCATTTT CASSPGLQGQPQHF
TRBJ2-3 TRBD2 - TRBV6-1 TGTGCCACCATAATAGCGGGGGGACCGGATACGCAGTATTTT CATIIAGGPDTQYF
TRBJ2-3 - - TRBV10-3 TGTGCCATAGGGGGTACAGATACGCAGTATTTT CAIGGTDTQYF
TRBJ1-1 - few TRBV6-4 TGTGCCAGCAGGACACTCCCTAACACTGAAGCTTTCTTT CASRTLPNTEAFF
TRBJ1-3 - - TRBV7-6 TGTGCCAGCAGCTTAGATCAGGAGAGCTCTGGAAACACCATATATTTT CASSLDQESSGNTIYF
TRBJ1-2 TRBD1 - TRBV11-2 TGTGCCAGCAGCTCGGGACAGGACTTCAACTATGGCTACACCTTC CASSSGQDFNYGYTF
TRBJ1-5 - once TRBV19 TGTGCCAGTAGTTTCTTGGGGCATCAGCCCCAGCATTTT CASSFLGHQPQHF
TRBJ1-3 - - TRBV27 TGTGCCAGCAGTTTATCGTGGGTTAGCTCTGGAAACACCATATATTTT CASSLSWVSSGNTIYF
TRBJ1-2 - - TRBV7-2 TGTGCCAGCAGCCCTCAGTTTAACTATGGCTACACCTTC CASSPQFNYGYTF
TRBJ2-1 TRBD2 - TRBV5-1 TGCGCCAGCAGAAGACTAGCGGGGGGGCGTGAGCAGTTCTTC CASRRLAGGREQFF
TRBJ2-5 TRBD1 - TRBV5-4 TGTGCCAGCAGCCCTGGACAGGGGGAGACCCAGTACTTC CASSPGQGETQYF
TRBJ1-3 - - TRBV13 TGTGCCAGCAGCGTCCGGGGGGTTGATGGAAACACCATATATTTT CASSVRGVDGNTIYF
TRBJ2-7 TRBD1 - TRBV7-9 TGTGCCAGCAGCCCCTCGGGACAGATCTTTTCCTACGAGCAGTACTTC CASSPSGQIFSYEQYF
TRBJ1-3 - - TRBV4-3 TGCGCCAGCAGCCAAGATAGAGCCAGCTTCTCTGGAAACACCATATATTTT CASSQDRASFSGNTIYF
TRBJ1-4 - - TRBV6-6 TGTGCCAGCAGGCTAAAGGGTCTGAATGAAAAACTGTTTTTT CASRLKGLNEKLFF
TRBJ2-7 TRBD2 - TRBV9 TGTGCCAGCAGCGCCGGGACTAGCGGAACCTACGAGCAGTACTTC CASSAGTSGTYEQYF
TRBJ2-7 TRBD1 - TRBV5-1 TGCGCCAGCAGCTTCCCGGACAGGCCCTACGAGCAGTACTTC CASSFPDRPYEQYF
TRBJ1-1 - - TRBV19 TGTGCCAGTAGTTTGGGGCGGACTGAAGCTTTCTTT CASSLGRTEAFF
TRBJ2-5 TRBD2 once TRBV2 TGTGCCAGCAGTGGCCTAGCGGGGGGACTCCAAGAGACCCAGTACTTC CASSGLAGGLQETQYF
TRBJ1-1 - - TRBV7-2 TGTGCCAGCAGCTTATTTGAGTTTGGAGCTGAAGCTTTCTTT CASSLFEFGAEAFF
TRBJ2-5 TRBD2 - TRBV4-1 TGCGCCAGCAGCCCCGAGTCGACTAGCAGTTTCTCAGAGACCCAGTACTTC CASSPESTSSFSETQYF
TRBJ1-2 - - TRBV30 TGTGCCTGGAGTGTACAGATAAACTATGGCTACACCTTC CAWSVQINYGYTF
TRBJ1-2 - once TRBV7-8 TGTGCCAGCAGCTTAGAACTTCCTTATGGCTACACCTTC CASSLELPYGYTF
TRBJ2-7 TRBD2 - TRBV29-1 TGCAGCGTTGAAGACCCCAAGCGGGGAAGATACGAGCAGTACTTC CSVEDPKRGRYEQYF
TRBJ1-5 TRBD1 - TRBV4-1 TGCGCCAGCAGCCATGGACAGGGCAATCAGCCCCAGCATTTT CASSHGQGNQPQHF
TRBJ2-7 - few TRBV5-4 TGTGCCAGCAGCCCTGGACAGACATACGAGCAGTACTTC CASSPGQTYEQYF